Listed here is a single T cell receptor (beta chain). The record originates from a study of blood T cell repertoires in COVID-19. As for the study in general: Sites across the United States, Italy and Spain contributed samples from acute and convalescent COVID-19. In each case, the material was cDNA or gDNA derived from T cells, B-cell-depleted T cells, or PBMCs.

The authors' processing: It was from reference gene primer amplification that nucleated cell counts were estimated. Libraries were prepared by immunoSEQ multiplex PCR; TCRdb keeps only in-frame clonotypes and omits some of them. Clone size and V and J calls were adopted from that table, with D and trimming inferred from the DNA. This sample yields hundreds of thousands of clones, of which 70% to 85% are seen a single time; under 2% belongs to the top ten. The germline V gene encodes CDR1 MNHEY and CDR2 SVGAGI. The CDR3 spans 13 residues. Trimming stripped 5 bases from V and 4 bases from J, with 9 bases between.

Sequenced sample: peripheral blood. This TCR derives from a woman of 80 years or more with acute or convalescent COVID-19. The gene calls are TRBV6-5 and TRBJ1-5; D possibly corresponds to TRBD1 (5 bases). CDR3 DNA: TGTGCCAGCAGTCGCCGGGGGAATCAGCCCCAGCATTTT. It yields the protein CASSRRGNQPQHF.